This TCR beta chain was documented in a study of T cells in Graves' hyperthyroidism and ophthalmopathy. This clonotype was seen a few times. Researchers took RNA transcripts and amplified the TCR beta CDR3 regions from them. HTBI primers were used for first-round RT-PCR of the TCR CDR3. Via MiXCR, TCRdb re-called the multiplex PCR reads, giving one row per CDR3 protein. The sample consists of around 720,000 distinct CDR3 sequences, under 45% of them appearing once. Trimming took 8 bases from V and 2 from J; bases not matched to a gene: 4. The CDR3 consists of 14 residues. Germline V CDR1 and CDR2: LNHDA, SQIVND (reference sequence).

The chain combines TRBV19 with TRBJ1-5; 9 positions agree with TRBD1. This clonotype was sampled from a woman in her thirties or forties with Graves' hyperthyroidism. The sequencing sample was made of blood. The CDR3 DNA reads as TGTGCCAGTGGTCGGACAGGGGGCAATCAGCCCCAGCATTTT. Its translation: CASGRTGGNQPQHF.